The sequence of this T cell receptor (beta chain) was determined in a study of breast tumors, draining lymph nodes, adjacent tissues. Study-wide results and limits: Compared with lymph nodes, tumors were less diverse; compared with nontumor tissue, more.

From the multiplex PCR reads, TCRdb called clonotypes with MiXCR, one entry per CDR3 protein. The sample includes 100,000 to 150,000 distinct CDR3 sequences, around 20% of them seen just once. Breast cancer patients provided tissue from their axillary draining lymph nodes. Ten or more counts support this clonotype. Its antigen remains unidentified. Germline loops: CDR1 SGHDT, CDR2 YYEEEE. V lost 0 bases and J lost 6, with 12 bases in between. This CDR3 contains 14 residues. Specimen: axillary lymph node tissue. The J gene is TRBJ2-5, the V gene TRBV5-6, with no clear D. The receptor's source is a female donor with breast cancer. Some clones in this sample may be carry-over from other donors' samples. The CDR3 loop is CASSLAAETKTQYF. For the CDR3, the DNA is TGTGCCAGCAGCTTGGCCGCTGAGACGAAGACCCAGTACTTC.